Each of the 9 T cell receptor beta chains below was sequenced from the same sample in a study of cytomegalovirus exposure and HLA in healthy donors. TCRdb keeps only in-frame clones here, not all; method: immunoSEQ multiplex PCR. The sample lists approximately 300,000 clones, 87% occurring once. The sequenced sample was PBMCs. These receptors all stem from a woman aged 25 to 45 in good health and CMV-seropositive.

CDR3 sequence reads: CASSSTGTRGTGELFF. In DNA form, the CDR3 reads TGTGCCAGCAGTTCGACGGGGACCCGAGGCACCGGGGAGCTGTTTTTT. This chain joins TRBV6-6 and TRBJ2-2; D possibly uses TRBD1 or TRBD2 (5 bases each). CDR3 size: 16 residues. From germline, CDR1 is MNHNY and CDR2 SVGAGI (reference sequence). V was pared by 4 bases and J by 4 bases, with 16 bases between.

Concerning this clone itself: Germline is not matched at one junction end, which may reflect a read error. The V call is TRBV5-1, the J call TRBJ1-1; the D is unclear. Germline CDR1 is SGHRS and CDR2 is YFSETQ. The CDR3 has 11 amino acids. CDR3 nucleotides: TGCGCCAGCAGGTTGGGCACTGAAGCTTTCTTT. Encoded protein: CASRLGTEAFF.

V usage is TRBV29-1 and J usage is TRBJ2-3, with D possibly called TRBD1 or TRBD2 (5 bases each). The length of the CDR3 is 13 residues. The V gene lost 4 bases and the J gene lost 3 bases, with 11 bases spanning the gap. Germline loops: CDR1 SQVTM, CDR2 ANQGSEA. The CDR3 spells CSVARDRTDTQYF. The CDR3 bases are TGCAGCGTTGCCCGGGACCGGACAGATACGCAGTATTTT.

This clone was seen only once. The chain combines TRBV27 with TRBJ2-1, with a tentative D call TRBD1 (5 bases). Germline V lookup: CDR1 MNHEY, CDR2 SMNVEV (reference sequence). The CDR3 runs to 14 residues. V was pared by 3 bases and J by 6 bases, with 12 bases between. DNA for the CDR3: TGTGCCAGCAGTTTGGGGCTAGATCTCAATGAGCAGTTCTTC. Its translation is CASSLGLDLNEQFF.

The V and J genes are TRBV7-6 and TRBJ2-3; 7 bases match TRBD1. V shed 4 bases, J shed 3 bases, and the junction held 10 bases outside the gene matches. The germline V gene encodes CDR1 SGHVS and CDR2 FNYEAQ. The CDR3 sequence is 16 residues long. CDR3: CASSSNNRGWTDTQYF. The CDR3 bases are TGTGCCAGCAGCTCAAACAACAGGGGTTGGACAGATACGCAGTATTTT.

The chain uses TRBV5-6 and TRBJ1-5, with 9 bases aligning to TRBD1. Germline CDR1 and CDR2: SGHDT and YYEEEE. The CDR3 has 15 amino acids. V trimming: 5 bases; J trimming: 5 bases; junction bases outside the gene matches: 8. CDR3 nucleotides: TGTGCCAGCAGATTAGGGACAGGGTATGATCAGCCCCAGCATTTT. Encoded protein: CASRLGTGYDQPQHF.

The gene calls are TRBV7-7 and TRBJ2-7; TRBD1 matches 9 bases. J gave up 2 bases and V 0 bases, and 2 bases lay outside the gene matches. CDR3 length: 15 residues. Germline CDR1 and CDR2: SSHAT and FNYEAQ (reference sequence). The CDR3 DNA reads as TGTGCCAGCAGCTTAGCGGGGACAGGGCCCTACGAGCAGTACTTC. Translating it yields CASSLAGTGPYEQYF.

This clone is a singleton in its sample. The chain joins TRBV7-6 to TRBJ1-6, with 9 bases fitting TRBD1. The CDR3 contains 16 residues. The germline V gene has CDR1 SGHVS and CDR2 FNYEAQ. The ends lost 3 bases at V and 5 bases at J; junction bases unmatched: 5. The CDR3 reads CASSLGTGQDNSPLHF. The CDR3 coding sequence is TGTGCCAGCAGCTTGGGGACAGGGCAAGATAATTCACCCCTCCACTTT.

This clone was seen a few times. CDR3 sequence: CATSRYGASLYNEQFF. CDR3 sequence (DNA): TGTGCCACCAGCAGGTACGGGGCGTCGCTCTACAATGAGCAGTTCTTC. The chain has TRBV15 and TRBJ2-1; D assignment may be TRBD1 or TRBD2 (5 bases each). The CDR3 is 16 residues long. V lost 3 bases to trimming and J lost 3 bases, with 15 bases between them. Per germline, CDR1 LNHNV and CDR2 YYDKDF (reference sequence).